The rows below give T cell receptor beta chains drawn from one sample of a study of blood T cell repertoires in COVID-19. Repertoires were generated with immunoSEQ multiplex PCR, while TCRdb's copy carries only in-frame clones and drops some. This sample has 200,000 or so clones, with 85% to 90% found just once. The sequenced sample consisted of peripheral blood. The receptor set was obtained from a man aged 30 to 39 with COVID-19, enrolled during active disease. CDR3s leave out the opening cysteine and the closing phenylalanine or tryptophan. Fields, in order: CDR3 protein, CDR3 length, J gene, V gene.

CDR3 protein: ASSIVTGNTEAF; CDR3 length: 12; J gene: TRBJ1-1; V gene: TRBV19
CDR3 protein: AVTGTGWNTEAF; CDR3 length: 12; J gene: TRBJ1-1; V gene: TRBV10-3
CDR3 protein: ASSSPGANNYGYT; CDR3 length: 13; J gene: TRBJ1-2; V gene: TRBV6-5
CDR3 protein: ASSFDRAGSQPQH; CDR3 length: 13; J gene: TRBJ1-5; V gene: TRBV7-2
CDR3 protein: ASSVVASGYGYT; CDR3 length: 12; J gene: TRBJ1-2; V gene: TRBV9
CDR3 protein: SVDMPGSYNEQF; CDR3 length: 12; J gene: TRBJ2-1; V gene: TRBV29-1
CDR3 protein: ASTNQGLAGKGETQY; CDR3 length: 15; J gene: TRBJ2-5; V gene: TRBV19
CDR3 protein: SVEDWSGRAF; CDR3 length: 10; J gene: TRBJ1-1; V gene: TRBV29-1
CDR3 protein: ASRGTSGGPKY; CDR3 length: 11; J gene: TRBJ2-5; V gene: TRBV7-2
CDR3 protein: ASSSGEKLF; CDR3 length: 9; J gene: TRBJ1-4; V gene: TRBV19
CDR3 protein: ASSSSGGLRGNQPQH; CDR3 length: 15; J gene: TRBJ1-5; V gene: TRBV27
CDR3 protein: ASRAGTNTGELF; CDR3 length: 12; J gene: TRBJ2-2; V gene: TRBV6-5
CDR3 protein: ASSPTPSGETQY; CDR3 length: 12; J gene: TRBJ2-5; V gene: TRBV7-3
CDR3 protein: ASSLRGRGKETQY; CDR3 length: 13; J gene: TRBJ2-5; V gene: TRBV11-3
CDR3 protein: ASSLLGLSSYNEQF; CDR3 length: 14; J gene: TRBJ2-1; V gene: TRBV19
CDR3 protein: ASSYGERGRGTEAF; CDR3 length: 14; J gene: TRBJ1-1; V gene: TRBV6-2/TRBV6-3
CDR3 protein: ASSLRGDSNYGYT; CDR3 length: 13; J gene: TRBJ1-2; V gene: TRBV7-3
CDR3 protein: ASSSPRGNGPHEQY; CDR3 length: 14; J gene: TRBJ2-7; V gene: TRBV7-2
CDR3 protein: ASIRMDRGNEKLF; CDR3 length: 13; J gene: TRBJ1-4; V gene: TRBV19